Described below is a single T cell receptor (beta chain) sequence and its context. Its antigen is not known. The sample comes from a study of shared clonotypes between healthy human individuals. Study observations and caveats: Limitation of the genetic and exposure-history diversity represented came from the few donors.

Authors' analysis steps: ImmunoSEQ output lacked quality scores and full-length reads, limiting matched filtering. Profiling relied on immunoSEQ multiplex PCR, and the TCRdb table lists in-frame clones only, not all of them. The V and J calls and clone size come from that table; D and trimming were worked out from the DNA. The sample holds fewer than 700,000 clones, around 77% seen once. J was trimmed by 4 bases and V by 4 bases; bases with no gene match: 9. The CDR3 runs 15 residues. Germline V gene data show CDR1 as MNHEY and CDR2 as SMNVEV (reference sequence). The chain has TRBV27 and TRBJ2-7, with 8 nucleotides matching TRBD2. Input material: PBMCs. This receptor was identified in a woman aged 40 to 50 in good health. Some clones in this sample may be carry-over from other donors' samples. CDR3 coding DNA: TGTGCCAGCAGTTCCATCAGCGGGAGTCCGTACGAGCAGTACTTC. This gives the protein CASSSISGSPYEQYF.